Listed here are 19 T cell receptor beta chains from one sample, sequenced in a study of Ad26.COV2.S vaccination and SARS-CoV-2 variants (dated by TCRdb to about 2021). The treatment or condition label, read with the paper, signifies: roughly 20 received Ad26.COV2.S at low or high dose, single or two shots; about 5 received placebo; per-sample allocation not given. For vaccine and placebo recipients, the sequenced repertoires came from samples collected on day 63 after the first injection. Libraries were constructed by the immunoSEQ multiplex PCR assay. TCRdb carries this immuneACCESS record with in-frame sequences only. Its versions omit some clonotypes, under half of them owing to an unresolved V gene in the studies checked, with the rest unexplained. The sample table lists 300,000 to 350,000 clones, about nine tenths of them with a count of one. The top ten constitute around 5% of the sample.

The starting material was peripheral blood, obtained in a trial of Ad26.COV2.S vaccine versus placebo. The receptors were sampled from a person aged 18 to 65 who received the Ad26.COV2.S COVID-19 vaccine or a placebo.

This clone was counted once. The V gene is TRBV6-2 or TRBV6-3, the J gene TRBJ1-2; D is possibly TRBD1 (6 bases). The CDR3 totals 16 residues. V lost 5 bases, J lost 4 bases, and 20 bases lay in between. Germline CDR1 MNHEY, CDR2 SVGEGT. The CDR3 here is CASSPLLDSYPYGYTF. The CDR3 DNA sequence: TGTGCCAGCAGTCCCCTCTTGGACAGCTACCCCTATGGCTACACCTTC.

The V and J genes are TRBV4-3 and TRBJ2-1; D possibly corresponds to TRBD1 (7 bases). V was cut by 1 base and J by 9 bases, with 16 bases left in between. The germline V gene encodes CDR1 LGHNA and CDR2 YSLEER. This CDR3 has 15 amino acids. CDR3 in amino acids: CASSQGHRGGGEQFF. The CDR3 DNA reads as TGCGCCAGCAGCCAAGGGCACAGGGGAGGTGGTGAGCAGTTCTTC.

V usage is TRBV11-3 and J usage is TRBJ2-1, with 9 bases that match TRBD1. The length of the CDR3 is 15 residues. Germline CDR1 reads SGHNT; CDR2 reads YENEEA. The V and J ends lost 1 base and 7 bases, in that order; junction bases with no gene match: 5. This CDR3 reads CASSLVQGALNEQFF. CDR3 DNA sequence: TGTGCCAGCAGCTTAGTACAGGGGGCGTTAAATGAGCAGTTCTTC.

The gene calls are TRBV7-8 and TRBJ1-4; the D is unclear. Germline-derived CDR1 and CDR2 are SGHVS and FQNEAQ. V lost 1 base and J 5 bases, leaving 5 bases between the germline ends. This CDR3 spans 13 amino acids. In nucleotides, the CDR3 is TGTGCCAGCAGCTTAGGAACCAATGAAAAACTGTTTTTT. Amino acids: CASSLGTNEKLFF.

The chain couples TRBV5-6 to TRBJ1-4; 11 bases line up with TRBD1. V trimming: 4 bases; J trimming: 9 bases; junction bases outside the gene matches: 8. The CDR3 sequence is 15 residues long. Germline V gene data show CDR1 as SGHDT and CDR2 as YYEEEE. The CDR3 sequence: CASSIGTGGGKKLFF. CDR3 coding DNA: TGTGCCAGCAGCATCGGGACAGGGGGAGGCAAAAAACTGTTTTTT.

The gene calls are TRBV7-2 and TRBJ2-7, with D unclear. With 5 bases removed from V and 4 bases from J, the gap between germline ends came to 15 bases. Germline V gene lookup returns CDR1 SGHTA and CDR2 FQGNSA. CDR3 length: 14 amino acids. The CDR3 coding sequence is TGTGCCAGCAGCCACTCCGGGCCCCAATACGAGCAGTACTTC. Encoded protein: CASSHSGPQYEQYF.

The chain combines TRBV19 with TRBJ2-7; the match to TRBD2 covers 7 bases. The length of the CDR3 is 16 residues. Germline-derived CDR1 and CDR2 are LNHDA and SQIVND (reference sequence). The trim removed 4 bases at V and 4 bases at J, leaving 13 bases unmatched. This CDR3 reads CASSRFGSSGGYEQYF. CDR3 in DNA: TGTGCCAGTAGTAGGTTCGGGTCCTCCGGGGGGTACGAGCAGTACTTC.

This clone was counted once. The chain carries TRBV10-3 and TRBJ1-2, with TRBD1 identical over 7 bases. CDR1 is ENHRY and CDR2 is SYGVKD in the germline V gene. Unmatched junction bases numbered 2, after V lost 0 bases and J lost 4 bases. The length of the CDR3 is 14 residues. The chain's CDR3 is CAISESAGGYGYTF. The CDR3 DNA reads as TGTGCCATCAGTGAGTCGGCAGGGGGCTATGGCTACACCTTC.

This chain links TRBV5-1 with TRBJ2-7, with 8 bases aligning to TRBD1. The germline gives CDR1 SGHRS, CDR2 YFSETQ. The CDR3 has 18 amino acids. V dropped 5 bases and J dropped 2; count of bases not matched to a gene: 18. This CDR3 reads CASRRTGSAGMGTYEQYF. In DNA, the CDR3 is TGCGCCAGCAGAAGGACAGGGAGTGCCGGGATGGGAACCTACGAGCAGTACTTC.

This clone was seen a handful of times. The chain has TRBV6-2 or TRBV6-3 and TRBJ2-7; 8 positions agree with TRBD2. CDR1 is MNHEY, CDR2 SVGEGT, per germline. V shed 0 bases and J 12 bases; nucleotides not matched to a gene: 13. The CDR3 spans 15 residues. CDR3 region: CASSYSLAGPLFPYF. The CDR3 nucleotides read TGTGCCAGCAGTTACTCCCTAGCGGGCCCCCTCTTCCCGTACTTC.

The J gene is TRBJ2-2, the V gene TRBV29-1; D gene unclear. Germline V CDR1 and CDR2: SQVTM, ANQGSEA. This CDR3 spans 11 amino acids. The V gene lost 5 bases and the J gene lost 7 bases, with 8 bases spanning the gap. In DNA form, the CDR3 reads TGCAGCGTTTCCCAATACGGGGAGCTGTTTTTT. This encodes CSVSQYGELFF.

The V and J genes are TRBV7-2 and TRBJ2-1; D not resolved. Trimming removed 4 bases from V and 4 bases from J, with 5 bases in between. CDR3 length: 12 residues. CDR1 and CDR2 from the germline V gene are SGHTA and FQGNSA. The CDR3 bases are TGTGCCAGCAGCTCACAGTACAATGAGCAGTTCTTC. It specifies CASSSQYNEQFF.

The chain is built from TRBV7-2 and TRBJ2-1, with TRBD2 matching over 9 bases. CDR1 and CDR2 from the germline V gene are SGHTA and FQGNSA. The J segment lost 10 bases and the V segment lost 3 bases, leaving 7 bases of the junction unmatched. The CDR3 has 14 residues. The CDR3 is CASSFSSTSGEQFF. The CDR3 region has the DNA TGTGCCAGCAGCTTCTCCTCGACTAGCGGCGAGCAGTTCTTC.

The CDR3 coding sequence is TGTGCCAGCAGCTCCTTCAGGGAACAAGAGACCCAGTACTTC. This translates into CASSSFREQETQYF. The rearrangement links TRBV5-8 to TRBJ2-5; D is perhaps TRBD1 (5 bases). CDR3 size: 14 residues. Per germline, CDR1 SGHTS and CDR2 YDEGEE. The V end lost 3 bases, the J end lost 2 bases, and 11 bases lay between the germline ends.

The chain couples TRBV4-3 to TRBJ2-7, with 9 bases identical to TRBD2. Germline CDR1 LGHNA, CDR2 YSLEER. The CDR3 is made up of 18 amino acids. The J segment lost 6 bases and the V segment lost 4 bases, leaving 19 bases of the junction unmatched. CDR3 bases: TGCGCCAGCAGCCTAGATGGGTCTAGCGGGGAAAACTACGTCGAGCAGTACTTC. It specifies CASSLDGSSGENYVEQYF.

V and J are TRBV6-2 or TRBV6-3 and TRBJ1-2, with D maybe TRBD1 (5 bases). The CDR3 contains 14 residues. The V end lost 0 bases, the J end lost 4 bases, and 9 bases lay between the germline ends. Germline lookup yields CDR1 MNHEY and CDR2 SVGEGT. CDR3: CASSYSGGPYGYTF. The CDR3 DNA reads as TGTGCCAGCAGTTACTCTGGGGGACCCTATGGCTACACCTTC.

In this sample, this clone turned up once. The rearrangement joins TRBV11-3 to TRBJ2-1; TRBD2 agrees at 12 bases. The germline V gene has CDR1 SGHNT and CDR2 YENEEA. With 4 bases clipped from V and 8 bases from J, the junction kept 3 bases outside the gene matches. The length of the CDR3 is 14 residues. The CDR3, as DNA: TGTGCCAGCAGCTCTAGCGGGAGGGCCGATGAGCAGTTCTTC. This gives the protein CASSSSGRADEQFF. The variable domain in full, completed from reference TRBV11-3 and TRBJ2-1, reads EAGVVQSPRYKIIEKKQPVAFWCNPISGHNTLYWYLQNLGQGPELLIRYENEEAVDDSQLPKDRFSAERLKGVDSTLKIQPAELGDSAVYLCASSSSGRADEQFFGPGTRLTVL.

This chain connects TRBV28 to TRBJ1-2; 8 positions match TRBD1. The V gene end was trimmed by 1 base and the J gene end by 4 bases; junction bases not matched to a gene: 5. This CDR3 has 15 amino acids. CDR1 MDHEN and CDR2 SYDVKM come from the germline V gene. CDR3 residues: CASSLSGTGFYGYTF. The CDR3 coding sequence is TGTGCCAGCAGTTTATCCGGGACAGGCTTCTATGGCTACACCTTC.

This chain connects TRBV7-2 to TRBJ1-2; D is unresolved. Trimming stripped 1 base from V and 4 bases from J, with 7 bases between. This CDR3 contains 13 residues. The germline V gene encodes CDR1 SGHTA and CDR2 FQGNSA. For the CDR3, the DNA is TGTGCCAGCAGCTTAGGGCCGAGCTATGGCTACACCTTC. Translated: CASSLGPSYGYTF.